This T cell receptor (beta chain) was found in a study of T cell repertoires in ileal Crohn's disease. The table came from immunoSEQ multiplex PCR; TCRdb's copy has only in-frame clones and leaves some out. The sample includes around 15,000 clones, around 60% of them seen just once. This clone is medium-sized. From germline, CDR1 is MNHNS and CDR2 SASEGT. This CDR3 region has 12 residues. Trimming took 5 bases from V and 7 from J, leaving 11 bases between them. Sequencing was performed on ileal tissue. The V call is TRBV6-1, the J call TRBJ1-2, with TRBD1 as a possible D gene (6 bases). The receptor's source is an adult with Crohn's disease. This CDR3 reads CASSTNRAGYTF. The CDR3 DNA reads as TGTGCCAGCAGTACCAACAGGGCTGGCTACACCTTC.